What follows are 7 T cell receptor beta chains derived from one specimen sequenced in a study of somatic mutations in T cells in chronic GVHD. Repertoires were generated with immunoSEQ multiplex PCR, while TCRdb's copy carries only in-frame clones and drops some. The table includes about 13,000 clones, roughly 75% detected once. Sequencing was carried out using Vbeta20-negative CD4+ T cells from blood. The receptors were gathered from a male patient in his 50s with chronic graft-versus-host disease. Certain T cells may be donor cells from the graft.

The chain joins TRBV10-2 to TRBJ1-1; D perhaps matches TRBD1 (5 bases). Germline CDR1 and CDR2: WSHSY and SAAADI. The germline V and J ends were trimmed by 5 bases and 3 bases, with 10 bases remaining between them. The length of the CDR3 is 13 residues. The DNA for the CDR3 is TGCGCCAGCAGTACTCAAGGGGACACTGAAGCTTTCTTT. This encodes CASSTQGDTEAFF.

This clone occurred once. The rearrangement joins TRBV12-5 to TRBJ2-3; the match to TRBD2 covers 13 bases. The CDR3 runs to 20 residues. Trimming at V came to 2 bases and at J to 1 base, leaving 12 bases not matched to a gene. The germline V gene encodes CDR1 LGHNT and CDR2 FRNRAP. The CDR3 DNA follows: TGTGCTAGTGGTTTGCCACGAGTACTAGCGGGGGGGCGGGGCACAGATACGCAGTATTTT. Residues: CASGLPRVLAGGRGTDTQYF.

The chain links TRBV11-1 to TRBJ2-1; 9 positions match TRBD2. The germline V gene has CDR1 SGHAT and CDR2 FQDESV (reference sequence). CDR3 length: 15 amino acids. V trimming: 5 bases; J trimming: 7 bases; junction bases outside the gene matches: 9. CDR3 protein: CASSPQAGGLNEQFF. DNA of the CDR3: TGTGCCAGCAGCCCACAAGCGGGAGGTTTGAATGAGCAGTTCTTC.

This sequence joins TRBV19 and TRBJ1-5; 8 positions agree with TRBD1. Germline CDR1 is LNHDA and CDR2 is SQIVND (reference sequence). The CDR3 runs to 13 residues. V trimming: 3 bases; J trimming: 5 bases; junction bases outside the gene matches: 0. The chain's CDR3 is CASSMTGDQPQHF. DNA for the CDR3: TGTGCCAGTAGTATGACAGGGGATCAGCCCCAGCATTTT.

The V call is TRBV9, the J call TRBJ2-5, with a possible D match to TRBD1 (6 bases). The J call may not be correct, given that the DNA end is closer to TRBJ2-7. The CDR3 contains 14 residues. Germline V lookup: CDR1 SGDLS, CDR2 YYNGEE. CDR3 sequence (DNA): TGTGCCAGCAGCGTCACAGGGAGTTCCTACGAGCAGTACTTC. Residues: CASSVTGSSYEQYF.

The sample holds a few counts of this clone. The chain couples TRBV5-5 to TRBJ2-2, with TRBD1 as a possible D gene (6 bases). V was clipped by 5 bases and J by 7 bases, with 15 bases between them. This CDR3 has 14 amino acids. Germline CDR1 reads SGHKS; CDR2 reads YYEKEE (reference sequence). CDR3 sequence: CASRQGPSGGELFF. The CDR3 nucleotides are TGTGCCAGCAGGCAGGGGCCCTCGGGCGGGGAGCTGTTTTTT.

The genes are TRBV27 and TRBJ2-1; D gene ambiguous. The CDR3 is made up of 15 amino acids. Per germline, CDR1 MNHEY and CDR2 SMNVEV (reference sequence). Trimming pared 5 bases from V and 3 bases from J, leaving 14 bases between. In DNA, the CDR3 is TGTGCCAGCAGTCCCCAGAGCAGGTTCTACAATGAGCAGTTCTTC. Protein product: CASSPQSRFYNEQFF.